These 8 T cell receptor beta chains share one sample of origin, sequenced in a study of T cell responses to AZD1222 COVID-19 vaccine. The repertoire was sequenced with immunoSEQ multiplex PCR; TCRdb's copy has only in-frame clones and lacks some. The table has about 130,000 clones, 85% to 90% seen once. Sequenced here: peripheral blood, sampled on day 0 of AZD1222 vaccination. Receptor source: an adult in good health.

The V and J genes are TRBV5-5 and TRBJ2-7, with D possibly being TRBD2 (6 bases). The CDR3 is 13 amino acids. Germline V gene data show CDR1 as SGHKS and CDR2 as YYEKEE (reference sequence). V lost 6 bases and J 0 bases, leaving 10 bases between the germline ends. CDR3 DNA sequence: TGTGCCAGCACCCGGGACTCCTCCTACGAGCAGTACTTC. It translates to CASTRDSSYEQYF. Complete variable domain (other parts from reference TRBV5-5 and TRBJ2-7): DAGVTQSPTHLIKTRGQQVTLRCSPISGHKSVSWYQQVLGQGPQFIFQYYEKEERGRGNFPDRFSARQFPNYSSELNVNALLLGDSALYLCASTRDSSYEQYFGPGTRLTVT.

The chain links TRBV6-2 or TRBV6-3 to TRBJ2-5, with 7 bases that match TRBD2. With 2 bases clipped from V and 4 bases from J, the junction kept 10 bases outside the gene matches. This CDR3 is 16 amino acids long. CDR1 is MNHEY and CDR2 is SVGEGT in the germline V gene. The CDR3, as DNA: TGTGCCAGCAGTTACGCCAGGACCGGCGGGGGAGAGACCCAGTACTTC. This gives the protein CASSYARTGGGETQYF.

The rearrangement joins TRBV14 to TRBJ1-6; D uncertain. CDR1 is SGHDN, CDR2 FVKESK, per germline. Trimming pared 0 bases from V and 7 bases from J, leaving 16 bases between. The CDR3 extends over 17 amino acids. Here the CDR3 reads CASSQEQGGPSNSPLHF. The CDR3 coding sequence is TGTGCCAGCAGCCAAGAGCAAGGCGGACCCTCAAATTCACCCCTCCACTTT.

The chain carries TRBV14 and TRBJ2-7; no definite D call. The CDR3 is made up of 13 amino acids. V was shortened by 2 bases and J by 2 bases, with 7 bases between the two germline ends. CDR1 SGHDN and CDR2 FVKESK come from the germline V gene. CDR3 DNA: TGTGCCAGCAGCCAATTTTTCCCCTACGAGCAGTACTTC. Translated, it gives CASSQFFPYEQYF.

The CDR3 DNA reads TGCGCCAGCAACCCTATGAGGGGGCCCTCCACAGATACGCAGTATTTT. The encoded protein is CASNPMRGPSTDTQYF. The chain links TRBV5-1 to TRBJ2-3, with 7 bases that match TRBD1. Germline CDR1 reads SGHRS; CDR2 reads YFSETQ. The V segment lost 6 bases and the J segment 2 bases; nucleotides outside the gene matches: 12. The CDR3 loop spans 16 amino acids.

In its sample, this clone was seen once. The chain has TRBV7-9 and TRBJ1-6; D is uncertain. Trimming took off 7 bases at V and 8 bases at J, with 9 bases between the two ends. Germline CDR1 and CDR2: SEHNR and FQNEAQ (reference sequence). CDR3 length: 12 residues. The CDR3 coding sequence is TGTGCCAGCACCCTCAGTGATTCACCCCTCCACTTT. It translates to CASTLSDSPLHF.

The chain has TRBV3-1 (or the pseudogene TRBV3-2) and TRBJ1-6; D is perhaps TRBD1 (5 bases). Germline V gene sequence: CDR1 LGHDT, CDR2 YNNKEL (reference sequence). V was cut by 0 bases and J by 10 bases, with 13 bases left in between. The CDR3 covers 15 residues. The CDR3: CASSQEWGGFSPLHF. The CDR3 bases are TGTGCCAGCAGCCAAGAATGGGGGGGATTCTCACCCCTCCACTTT.

This chain joins TRBV4-1 and TRBJ1-1; 8 bases match TRBD1. The CDR3 is made up of 14 amino acids. CDR1 MGHRA and CDR2 YSYEKL come from the germline V gene. The V and J ends lost 6 bases and 6 bases, in that order; junction bases with no gene match: 9. The CDR3 is CASRQDREIPEAFF. The CDR3 DNA is TGCGCCAGCAGACAGGACAGGGAGATACCTGAAGCTTTCTTT.